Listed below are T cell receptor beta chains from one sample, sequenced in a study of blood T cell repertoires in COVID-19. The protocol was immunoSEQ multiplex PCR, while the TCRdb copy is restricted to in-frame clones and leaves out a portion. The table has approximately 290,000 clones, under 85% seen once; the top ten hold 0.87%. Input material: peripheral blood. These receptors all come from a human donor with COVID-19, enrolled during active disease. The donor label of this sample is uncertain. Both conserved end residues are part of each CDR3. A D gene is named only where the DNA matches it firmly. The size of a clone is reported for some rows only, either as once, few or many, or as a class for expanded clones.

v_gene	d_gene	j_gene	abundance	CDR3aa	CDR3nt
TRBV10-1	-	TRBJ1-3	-	CASSVANGNTIYF	TGCGCCAGCAGTGTGGCAAATGGAAACACCATATATTTT
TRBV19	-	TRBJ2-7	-	CASSIGQDGGEQYF	TGTGCCAGTAGTATAGGGCAGGACGGAGGGGAGCAGTACTTC
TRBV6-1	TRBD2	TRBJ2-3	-	CASSALFSGGPTDTQYF	TGTGCCAGCAGTGCCTTATTTAGCGGGGGTCCCACAGATACGCAGTATTTT
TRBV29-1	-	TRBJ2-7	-	CSVEVQSSYEQYF	TGCAGCGTTGAAGTACAGAGCTCCTACGAGCAGTACTTC
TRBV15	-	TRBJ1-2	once	CATSRDPGPNYGYTF	TGTGCCACCAGCAGAGATCCAGGTCCCAACTATGGCTACACCTTC
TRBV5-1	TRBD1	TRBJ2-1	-	CASSYGTEYNEQFF	TGCGCCAGCAGCTACGGGACAGAATACAATGAGCAGTTCTTC
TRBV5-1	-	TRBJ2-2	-	CASSPANTGELFF	TGCGCCAGCAGCCCGGCGAACACCGGGGAGCTGTTTTTT
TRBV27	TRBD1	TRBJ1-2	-	CASPVGDRGRVGYGYTF	TGTGCCAGCCCTGTGGGGGACAGGGGGCGCGTCGGCTATGGCTACACCTTC
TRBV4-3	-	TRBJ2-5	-	CASSLGLQETQYF	TGCGCCAGCAGCCTGGGACTCCAAGAGACCCAGTACTTC
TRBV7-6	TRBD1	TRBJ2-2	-	CASSPQGDGDTGELFF	TGTGCCAGCAGCCCCCAGGGGGACGGGGACACCGGGGAGCTGTTTTTT
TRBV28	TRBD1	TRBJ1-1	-	CASSLQGATEAFF	TGTGCCAGCAGTTTACAGGGGGCGACTGAAGCTTTCTTT
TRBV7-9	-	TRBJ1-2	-	CASSKNGYGYTF	TGTGCCAGCAGCAAAAACGGGTATGGCTACACCTTC
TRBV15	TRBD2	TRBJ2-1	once	CATSRDLSGIIEDNEQFF	TGTGCCACCAGCAGAGATCTTAGCGGGATAATAGAAGACAATGAGCAGTTCTTC
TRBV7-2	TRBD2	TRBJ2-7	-	CASSLVAGGEQYF	TGTGCCAGCAGCTTAGTTGCGGGAGGCGAGCAGTACTTC
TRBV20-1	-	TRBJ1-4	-	CSASWGANEKLFF	TGCAGTGCTAGTTGGGGAGCTAATGAAAAACTGTTTTTT
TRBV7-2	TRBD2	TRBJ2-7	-	CASSPAGGSSYEQYF	TGTGCCAGCAGCCCAGCGGGAGGGAGCTCCTACGAGCAGTACTTC
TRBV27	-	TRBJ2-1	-	CASSLSRGTGYNEQFF	TGTGCCAGCAGTTTATCGAGAGGGACTGGCTACAATGAGCAGTTCTTC
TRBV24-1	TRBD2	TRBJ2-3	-	CATSDALAGQGTDTQYF	TGTGCCACCAGTGATGCCCTAGCGGGGCAAGGCACAGATACGCAGTATTTT
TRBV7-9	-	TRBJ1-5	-	CASSWQGNGPQHF	TGTGCCAGCAGCTGGCAGGGTAATGGGCCCCAGCATTTT
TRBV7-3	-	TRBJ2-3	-	CASATPSTDTQYF	TGTGCCAGCGCGACTCCAAGCACAGATACGCAGTATTTT
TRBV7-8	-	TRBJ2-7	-	CASSLGRQTYEQYF	TGTGCCAGCAGCTTAGGCAGGCAAACCTACGAGCAGTACTTC
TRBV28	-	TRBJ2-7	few	CASSFRGGQYF	TGTGCCAGCAGTTTTAGGGGGGGGCAGTACTTC
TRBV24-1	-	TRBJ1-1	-	CATSSLGAQAEAFF	TGTGCCACCAGTAGTCTGGGGGCTCAGGCTGAAGCTTTCTTT
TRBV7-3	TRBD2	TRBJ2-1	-	CASSLLAGAYNEQFF	TGTGCCAGCAGCCTACTAGCGGGAGCATACAATGAGCAGTTCTTC
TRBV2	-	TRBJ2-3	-	CASRLEGAIDTQYF	TGTGCCAGCAGGCTGGAGGGGGCCATAGATACGCAGTATTTT
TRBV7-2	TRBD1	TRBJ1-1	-	CASSTGVFDNEAFF	TGTGCCAGCAGCACAGGGGTTTTCGATAATGAAGCTTTCTTT
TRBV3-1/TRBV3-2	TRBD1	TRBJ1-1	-	CASSQQTGDIAFF	TGTGCCAGCAGCCAACAAACAGGGGATATAGCTTTCTTT
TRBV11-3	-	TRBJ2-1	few	CASSLDADYEQFF	TGTGCCAGCAGCTTAGACGCGGACTATGAGCAGTTCTTC
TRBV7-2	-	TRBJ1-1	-	CASSLDRTWAFF	TGTGCCAGCAGCTTAGACAGAACTTGGGCTTTCTTT
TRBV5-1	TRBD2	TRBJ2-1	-	CASSAGTSGRWSEQFF	TGCGCCAGCAGCGCGGGGACTAGCGGGAGGTGGTCGGAGCAGTTCTTC
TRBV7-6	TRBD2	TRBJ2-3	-	CASSLTSGRVGDTQYF	TGTGCCAGCAGCTTAACTAGCGGGAGGGTCGGAGATACGCAGTATTTT
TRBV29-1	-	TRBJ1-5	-	CSVVQGAGQPQHF	TGCAGCGTTGTCCAGGGAGCGGGGCAGCCCCAGCATTTT
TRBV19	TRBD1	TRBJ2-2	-	CASTTEGARGAGELFF	TGTGCCAGTACCACCGAGGGGGCTCGAGGGGCCGGGGAGCTGTTTTTT
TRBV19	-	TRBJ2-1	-	CASSVLGRQFF	TGTGCCAGTAGTGTACTAGGGAGGCAGTTCTTC
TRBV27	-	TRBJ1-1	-	CASSLQGPQFTEAFF	TGTGCCAGCAGTTTACAGGGGCCCCAATTCACTGAAGCTTTCTTT
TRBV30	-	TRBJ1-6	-	CAWNSQGLGNSPLHF	TGTGCCTGGAACAGTCAGGGTCTGGGGAATTCACCCCTCCACTTT
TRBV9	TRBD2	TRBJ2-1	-	CASSLLPGLAYNEQFF	TGTGCCAGCAGCCTATTACCGGGACTAGCATACAATGAGCAGTTCTTC
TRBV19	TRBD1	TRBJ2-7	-	CASSARPGQGALEQYF	TGTGCCAGTAGTGCCCGACCGGGACAGGGGGCTCTCGAGCAGTACTTC
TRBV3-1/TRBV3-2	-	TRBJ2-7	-	CASSQGREGGKYF	TGTGCCAGCAGCCAAGGAAGGGAGGGGGGAAAGTACTTC
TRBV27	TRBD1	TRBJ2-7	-	CASRWGQGAYEQYF	TGTGCCAGCAGATGGGGACAGGGGGCCTACGAGCAGTACTTC
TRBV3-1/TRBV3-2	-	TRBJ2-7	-	CASSLSSYEQYF	TGTGCCAGCAGTCTATCCTCCTACGAGCAGTACTTC
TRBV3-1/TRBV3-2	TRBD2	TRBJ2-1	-	CASSHTTSGIYNEQFF	TGTGCCAGCAGCCATACGACTAGCGGGATTTACAATGAGCAGTTCTTC
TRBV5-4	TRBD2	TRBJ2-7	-	CASSLTLAATYEQYF	TGTGCCAGCAGCTTAACCCTAGCGGCGACCTACGAGCAGTACTTC
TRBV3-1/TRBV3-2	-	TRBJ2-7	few	CASSPLGPRYEQYF	TGTGCCAGCAGCCCGCTGGGGCCCCGCTACGAGCAGTACTTC
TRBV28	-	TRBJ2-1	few	CASSPYNEQFF	TGTGCCAGCAGTCCTTACAATGAGCAGTTCTTC
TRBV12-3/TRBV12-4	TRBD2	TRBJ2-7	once	CASRLAGVPEQYF	TGTGCCAGCCGACTAGCGGGAGTTCCCGAGCAGTACTTC
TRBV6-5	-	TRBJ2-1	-	CASSYLNEQFF	TGTGCCAGCAGTTACCTCAATGAGCAGTTCTTC
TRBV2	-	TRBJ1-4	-	CASSFQPWDIREKLFF	TGTGCCAGCAGTTTCCAACCCTGGGACATCAGGGAAAAACTGTTTTTT
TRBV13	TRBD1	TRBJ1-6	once	CASSLQGALNSPLHF	TGTGCCAGCAGCCTACAGGGGGCTTTAAATTCACCCCTCCACTTT
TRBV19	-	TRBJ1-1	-	CASSRRGGITIMNTEAFF	TGTGCCAGTAGTCGACGGGGGGGGATTACTATAATGAACACTGAAGCTTTCTTT
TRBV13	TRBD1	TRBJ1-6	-	CASSPGQGYNSPLHF	TGTGCCAGCAGCCCGGGACAGGGTTATAATTCACCCCTCCACTTT
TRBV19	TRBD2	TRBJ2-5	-	CASSIRPSGSGGTQYF	TGTGCCAGTAGTATCAGGCCTAGCGGGAGTGGAGGGACCCAGTACTTC
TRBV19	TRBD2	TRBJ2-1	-	CASSIEILLAGGRGEQFF	TGTGCCAGTAGTATAGAGATCCTGCTAGCGGGAGGGAGAGGTGAGCAGTTCTTC
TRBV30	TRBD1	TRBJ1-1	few	CAWKGQGSTEAFF	TGTGCCTGGAAGGGACAGGGAAGCACTGAAGCTTTCTTT
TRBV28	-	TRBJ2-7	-	CASSPRGGVSYEQYF	TGTGCCAGCAGTCCTCGGGGTGGCGTCTCCTACGAGCAGTACTTC
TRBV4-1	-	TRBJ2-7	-	CASSQDARGRRIPSYEQYF	TGCGCCAGCAGCCAAGATGCCCGGGGGAGGAGAATCCCGTCCTACGAGCAGTACTTC
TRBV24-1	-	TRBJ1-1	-	CATSDGRGSGPEAFF	TGTGCCACCAGTGATGGCCGAGGGAGTGGTCCTGAAGCTTTCTTT
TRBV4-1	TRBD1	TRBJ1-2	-	CASSQDREGGNGYTF	TGCGCCAGCAGCCAAGATAGGGAAGGGGGCAATGGCTACACCTTC
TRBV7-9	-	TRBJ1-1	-	CASRLAGASTEAFF	TGTGCCAGCAGATTGGCGGGGGCGAGCACTGAAGCTTTCTTT
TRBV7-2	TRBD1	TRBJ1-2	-	CASSQTLDRPRYGYTF	TGTGCCAGCAGCCAAACCTTGGACAGGCCCCGCTATGGCTACACCTTC